This entry lists 27 T cell receptor beta chains sequenced from one sample in a study of control samples from healthy donors and cancer patients. The data were produced by immunoSEQ multiplex PCR, yet TCRdb's version contains in-frame clones alone and is incomplete. The sample yields over 150,000 clones, about nine tenths seen once. Sequencing used blood. These receptor sequences come from a middle-aged woman in good health.

DNA of the CDR3: TGTGCCAGCAGCCAAGACCTGAACTATTTGCAGGGGGTCGCCTACGAGCAGTACTTC. Protein sequence: CASSQDLNYLQGVAYEQYF. The rearrangement links TRBV14 to TRBJ2-7; 7 nucleotides line up with TRBD1. Trimming removed 0 bases from V and 2 bases from J; junction bases left unmatched: 16. This CDR3 region has 19 residues. Germline CDR1 reads SGHDN; CDR2 reads FVKESK. Together with reference TRBV14 and TRBJ2-7, the CDR3 gives the full variable domain: EAGVTQFPSHSVIEKGQTVTLRCDPISGHDNLYWYRRVMGKEIKFLLHFVKESKQDESGMPNNRFLAERTGGTYSTLKVQPAELEDSGVYFCASSQDLNYLQGVAYEQYFGPGTRLTVT.

The chain employs TRBV4-1 and TRBJ2-3; 7 nucleotides line up with TRBD2. CDR1 MGHRA and CDR2 YSYEKL come from the germline V gene. The J segment lost 5 bases and the V segment lost 4 bases, leaving 15 bases of the junction unmatched. This CDR3 has 17 residues. CDR3 DNA: TGCGCCAGCAGCCCCCCGGATGGCGGGGGAGCGGGAGATACGCAGTATTTT. Translated: CASSPPDGGGAGDTQYF.

Comments on this clone: Different DNA sequences within this sample yield the same CDR3. The rearrangement links TRBV4-1 to TRBJ1-1; no firm D call. V was clipped by 1 base and J by 0 bases, with 3 bases between them. CDR1 is MGHRA, CDR2 YSYEKL, per germline. The CDR3 runs 13 residues. DNA of the CDR3: TGCGCCAGCAGCCAAGCGGTGAACACTGAAGCTTTCTTT. Translated, it gives CASSQAVNTEAFF.

The chain recombines TRBV6-5 with TRBJ2-1; D ambiguous. Germline lookup yields CDR1 MNHEY and CDR2 SVGAGI. The CDR3 is 15 residues long. Trimming left V 0 bases short and J 1 base short, with 7 bases between. The CDR3 DNA reads TGTGCCAGCAGTTACTCGACTGTTTCCTACAATGAGCAGTTCTTC. As protein: CASSYSTVSYNEQFF.

The chain uses TRBV12-3 or TRBV12-4 and TRBJ2-5, with 8 bases identical to TRBD1. The CDR3 loop spans 12 amino acids. The J segment lost 5 bases and the V segment lost 6 bases, leaving 2 bases of the junction unmatched. The CDR3 nucleotides are TGTGCCAGCAGGGACAGGGAGGAGACCCAGTACTTC. This gives the protein CASRDREETQYF.

The chain carries TRBV5-1 and TRBJ2-7, with D perhaps matching TRBD1 (6 bases). Looked up from germline, CDR1 is SGHRS and CDR2 is YFSETQ. Deletions cut 2 bases from V and 3 bases from J, with 12 bases between. This CDR3 spans 14 amino acids. DNA for the CDR3: TGCGCCAGCAGCTTTGTCGGACAGAACTACGAGCAGTACTTC. Amino acid sequence: CASSFVGQNYEQYF.

This clone was recorded only once. V gene TRBV7-9 combines with J gene TRBJ1-2; D possibly corresponds to TRBD1 (5 bases). Per germline, CDR1 SEHNR and CDR2 FQNEAQ (reference sequence). Trimming took 4 bases from V and 2 from J, leaving 14 bases between them. The CDR3 is 15 amino acids. CDR3 nucleotide sequence: TGTGCCAGCAGCTACGGGGGAGGGTTAAACTATGGCTACACCTTC. This encodes CASSYGGGLNYGYTF.

The chain recombines TRBV2 with TRBJ1-1, with 9 nucleotides matching TRBD1. The germline CDR1 and CDR2 sequences are SNHLY and FYNNEI. V gave up 7 bases and J gave up 1 base; unmatched junction bases: 4. The CDR3 has 14 residues. The CDR3: CASKQGAPNTEAFF. As DNA, the CDR3 is TGTGCCAGCAAACAGGGGGCGCCGAACACTGAAGCTTTCTTT.

This clone was seen a single time. The V call is TRBV28, the J call TRBJ1-5; no definite D call. Between the trimmed V and J ends, which lost 8 bases and 0 bases, there was a span of 11 bases. This CDR3 is 14 amino acids long. The V gene's germline CDR1 is MDHEN and CDR2 SYDVKM. CDR3 region: CASGSADSNQPQHF. CDR3 in DNA: TGTGCCAGCGGTTCGGCAGATAGCAATCAGCCCCAGCATTTT.

The chain uses TRBV6-5 and TRBJ1-2; D is unresolved. Deletions cut 2 bases from V and 3 bases from J, with 7 bases between. The CDR3 spans 13 residues. Germline CDR1 is MNHEY and CDR2 is SVGAGI. The CDR3 DNA is TGTGCCAGCAGTTACGGGGAGCACTATGGCTACACCTTC. This encodes CASSYGEHYGYTF.

Here the CDR3 DNA reads TGTGCCATCAGTGAGTCTACAGGGAACTATGGCTACACCTTC. Its translation: CAISESTGNYGYTF. The chain is built from TRBV10-3 and TRBJ1-2; a weak D match, TRBD1 (6 bases). There are 14 residues in the CDR3. V lost 0 bases to trimming and J lost 2 bases, with 7 bases between them. Germline V gene data show CDR1 as ENHRY and CDR2 as SYGVKD.

This chain uses TRBV19 with TRBJ1-2; the D is unclear. This CDR3 has 14 residues. Trimming cost V 1 base and J 6 bases, with 12 bases left between them. Germline lookup yields CDR1 LNHDA and CDR2 SQIVND (reference sequence). CDR3 residues: CASSIVAVTDGYTF. CDR3 sequence (DNA): TGTGCCAGTAGTATAGTAGCAGTCACGGATGGCTACACCTTC.

The chain joins TRBV7-9 to TRBJ2-7; D is uncertain. CDR3 size: 12 residues. Trimming removed 8 bases from V and 3 bases from J, with 11 bases in between. CDR1 and CDR2 from the germline V gene are SEHNR and FQNEAQ (reference sequence). CDR3 in amino acids: CASSPEGYEQYF. The CDR3 DNA reads TGTGCCAGCTCTCCGGAAGGCTACGAGCAGTACTTC.

The chain links TRBV6-7 to TRBJ1-1; D is perhaps TRBD1 (5 bases). TRBV6-7 is reported as an ORF; its role is uncertain. This CDR3 spans 15 amino acids. Between the trimmed V and J ends, which lost 2 bases and 4 bases, there was a span of 14 bases. This CDR3 is CASSYVGGGFTEAFF. CDR3 in DNA: TGTGCCAGCAGTTACGTCGGCGGGGGTTTCACTGAAGCTTTCTTT.

The rearrangement links TRBV10-2 to TRBJ1-1; D may be TRBD1 (5 bases). Germline V gene sequence: CDR1 WSHSY, CDR2 SAAADI. CDR3 length: 13 residues. V was cut by 6 bases and J by 4 bases, with 12 bases left in between. CDR3 residues: CASRGTRTTEAFF. The CDR3, as DNA: TGCGCCAGCAGGGGGACTAGGACCACTGAAGCTTTCTTT.

This clone was seen a few times. The J gene is TRBJ2-6, the V gene TRBV6-1; D unresolved. With 2 bases removed from V and 4 bases from J, the gap between germline ends came to 12 bases. The germline V gene has CDR1 MNHNS and CDR2 SASEGT. This CDR3 is built from 16 residues. CDR3 bases: TGTGCCAGCAGTGAAATCGGTAGGTCGGGGGCCAACGTCCTGACTTTC. As protein: CASSEIGRSGANVLTF.

The chain joins TRBV5-1 to TRBJ2-6; tentative D call: TRBD2 (5 bases). Germline V gene data show CDR1 as SGHRS and CDR2 as YFSETQ. This CDR3 spans 16 amino acids. V was clipped by 5 bases and J by 2 bases, with 14 bases between them. The CDR3 sequence: CASSSLAGAGANVLTF. Written as DNA, the CDR3 is TGCGCCAGCAGTTCCCTTGCCGGGGCTGGGGCCAACGTCCTGACTTTC.

This clone was seen once. The chain carries TRBV3-1 (or the pseudogene TRBV3-2) and TRBJ1-4; 7 positions match TRBD1. J lost 10 bases, V lost 2 bases, and 10 bases had no gene match. The CDR3 has 15 residues. Germline loops: CDR1 LGHDT, CDR2 YNNKEL (reference sequence). Written as DNA, the CDR3 is TGTGCCAGCAGCCAATTGCCGACAGGGTCTGGAAAACTGTTTTTT. The encoded protein is CASSQLPTGSGKLFF.

J is TRBJ2-1 and V is TRBV4-2; TRBD2 might be the D (5 bases). CDR3 length equals 14 residues. Trimming removed 5 bases from V and 4 bases from J, with 12 bases in between. Germline values: CDR1 LGHNA, CDR2 YNFKEQ. CDR3 residues: CASSGEGLYNEQFF. The CDR3 DNA reads TGTGCCAGCAGCGGTGAGGGCCTTTACAATGAGCAGTTCTTC.

The chain has TRBV4-1 and TRBJ1-4, with 9 bases that match TRBD1. V trimming: 3 bases; J trimming: 11 bases; junction bases outside the gene matches: 10. CDR1 is MGHRA and CDR2 is YSYEKL in the germline V gene. CDR3 length equals 15 residues. This CDR3 is CASSQVQGDRDKLFF. CDR3 in DNA: TGCGCCAGCAGCCAGGTTCAGGGGGACAGGGATAAACTGTTTTTT.

This clone was observed once. The rearrangement links TRBV5-4 to TRBJ2-7, with 7 positions matching TRBD1. This CDR3 has 16 amino acids. Trimming at V came to 0 bases and at J to 5 bases, leaving 11 bases not matched to a gene. The germline V gene encodes CDR1 SGHNT and CDR2 YYREEE (reference sequence). The CDR3 region has the DNA TGTGCCAGCAGCTTGGAAGGCCTGACAGGGCACGACGAGCAGTACTTC. Its translation is CASSLEGLTGHDEQYF.

V is TRBV19 and J is TRBJ1-2; D is undetermined. Germline assignment: CDR1 LNHDA and CDR2 SQIVND (reference sequence). Between the trimmed V and J ends, which lost 2 bases and 0 bases, there was a span of 7 bases. This CDR3 has 14 residues. The CDR3 sequence: CASSIPESNYGYTF. The DNA of the CDR3 is TGTGCCAGTAGTATACCAGAGTCTAACTATGGCTACACCTTC. Using reference TRBV19 and TRBJ1-2 for the parts outside the CDR3, the full variable domain is DGGITQSPKYLFRKEGQNVTLSCEQNLNHDAMYWYRQDPGQGLRLIYYSQIVNDFQKGDIAEGYSVSREKKESFPLTVTSAQKNPTAFYLCASSIPESNYGYTFGSGTRLTVV.

The V call is TRBV14, the J call TRBJ1-6; weak D call: TRBD1 (5 bases). This CDR3 contains 17 residues. The V and J ends lost 0 bases and 8 bases respectively, with 17 bases between them. From germline, CDR1 is SGHDN and CDR2 FVKESK. The CDR3 region is CASSQDQTTVGDSPLHF. The CDR3 DNA reads as TGTGCCAGCAGCCAAGATCAGACGACAGTTGGAGATTCACCCCTCCACTTT.

The chain is built from TRBV28 and TRBJ2-2; D may match TRBD1 or TRBD2 (5 bases each). This CDR3 spans 14 amino acids. Deletions cut 10 bases from V and 1 base from J, with 13 bases between. Germline lookup yields CDR1 MDHEN and CDR2 SYDVKM. The CDR3 loop reads CATHRDQNTGELFF. CDR3 DNA sequence: TGTGCCACCCACCGGGACCAGAACACCGGGGAGCTGTTTTTT. Looking up the rest from reference TRBV28 and TRBJ2-2 gives the full variable domain: DVKVTQSSRYLVKRTGEKVFLECVQDMDHENMFWYRQDPGLGLRLIYFSYDVKMKEKGDIPEGYSVSREKKERFSLILESASTNQTSMYLCATHRDQNTGELFFGEGSRLTVL.

The chain has TRBV12-5 and TRBJ2-1; D might be TRBD1 (5 bases). The germline V and J ends were trimmed by 2 bases and 4 bases, with 12 bases remaining between them. The CDR3 runs 15 residues. Germline V gives CDR1 LGHNT, CDR2 FRNRAP. The CDR3 nucleotides read TGTGCTAGTGGTTTGAGGGGCTCTTATTACAATGAGCAGTTCTTC. Translation: CASGLRGSYYNEQFF.

The chain is built from TRBV2 and TRBJ2-7; D is possibly TRBD1 (5 bases). The CDR3 extends over 14 amino acids. V shed 10 bases and J shed 0 bases, with 16 bases lying between them. Per the germline V gene, CDR1 is SNHLY and CDR2 is FYNNEI. DNA of the CDR3: TGTGCCATAGTCTTCCAGGGAAGCTCCTACGAGCAGTACTTC. Encoded protein: CAIVFQGSSYEQYF.

The V gene is TRBV6-5, the J gene TRBJ2-5, with unresolved D. This CDR3 has 14 amino acids. V was trimmed by 5 bases and J by 5 bases, leaving 15 bases between them. Germline-derived CDR1 and CDR2 are MNHEY and SVGAGI. CDR3 amino acids: CASSPQKRTETQYF. In nucleotides, the CDR3 is TGTGCCAGCAGTCCCCAAAAAAGGACCGAGACCCAGTACTTC.